These 23 T cell receptor delta chains share one sample of origin, sequenced in a study of gamma-delta T cells after stem cell transplantation. TCRdb reanalyzed the RT-PCR reads using CATT. The data show 13,000 to 15,000 delta-chain clones, 30% to 35% seen once. Sequencing was performed on gamma-delta T cells. The receptors stem from a human donor. It is not recorded whose cells these are; they may come from a transplant donor.

V is TRDV2 and J is TRDJ2, with TRDD3 matching 10 bases. CDR1 is GEAIGNYY and CDR2 is EKD in the germline V gene. V lost 0 bases, J lost 0 bases, and 9 bases stayed unmatched. The CDR3 runs to 19 residues. The CDR3 protein is CACDTRHVLGDALTAQLFF. CDR3 coding DNA: TGTGCCTGTGACACCAGACACGTACTGGGGGATGCTTTGACAGCACAACTCTTCTTT.

This clone turned up a few times. V usage is TRDV1 and J usage is TRDJ2; the D is unclear. Germline V gives CDR1 TSWWSYY, CDR2 QGS. The CDR3 totals 15 residues. V was trimmed by 4 bases and J by 5 bases, leaving 14 bases between them. The CDR3 is CALGGPPGYTAQLFF. In DNA form, the CDR3 reads TGTGCTCTTGGGGGGCCCCCTGGCTATACAGCACAACTCTTCTTT.

V gene TRDV1 combines with J gene TRDJ1; 8 bases are a match to TRDD3. CDR1 is TSWWSYY, CDR2 QGS, per germline. This CDR3 contains 15 residues. The J segment lost 0 bases and the V segment lost 11 bases, leaving 11 bases of the junction unmatched. The CDR3 reads CAIVWGTFDTDKLIF. CDR3 DNA: TGTGCTATAGTCTGGGGGACCTTTGACACCGATAAACTCATCTTT.

The chain joins TRDV1 to TRDJ1, with 13 bases that match TRDD3. CDR3 length equals 19 residues. The germline V gene encodes CDR1 TSWWSYY and CDR2 QGS. J was trimmed by 6 bases and V by 3 bases; bases with no gene match: 16. In DNA form, the CDR3 reads TGTGCTCTTGGGGAGCCCCTTCCTACTGGGGGATACGCAGAAAATAAACTCATCTTT. Amino acids: CALGEPLPTGGYAENKLIF.

The rearrangement uses TRDV1 and TRDJ2; 8 bases map to TRDD3. Germline V gives CDR1 TSWWSYY, CDR2 QGS. The CDR3 length is 22 residues. The J segment lost 2 bases and the V segment lost 2 bases, leaving 22 bases of the junction unmatched. CDR3 in DNA: TGTGCTCTTGGGGAAGATGACCTGGTACTGGGGGTCTACTTACCCTTGACAGCACAACTCTTCTTT. The encoded protein is CALGEDDLVLGVYLPLTAQLFF.

The J gene is TRDJ1, the V gene TRDV1, with D possibly TRDD3 on 5 matching bases. Trimming stripped 2 bases from V and 0 bases from J, with 40 bases between. Germline V gives CDR1 TSWWSYY, CDR2 QGS. The CDR3 length is 25 residues. The CDR3 DNA reads TGTGCTCTTGGGGAAGGGATGGCGAGTCCCCGAGGGGAACAAGGTGGGCGGAGGTACACCGATAAACTCATCTTT. Its translation: CALGEGMASPRGEQGGRRYTDKLIF.

This chain uses TRDV2 with TRDJ1; D possibly corresponds to TRDD3 (6 bases). The CDR3 is made up of 15 amino acids. The V end lost 0 bases, the J end lost 0 bases, and 10 bases lay between the germline ends. Germline CDR1 GEAIGNYY, CDR2 EKD. CDR3 region: CACDTGDHYTDKLIF. In DNA, the CDR3 is TGTGCCTGTGACACCGGGGATCATTACACCGATAAACTCATCTTT.

The chain combines TRDV1 with TRDJ1, with a weak D call TRDD3 (8 bases). V shed 1 base and J shed 6 bases, with 27 bases lying between them. CDR1 is TSWWSYY, CDR2 QGS, per germline. There are 19 residues in the CDR3. This chain's CDR3 is CALGEPSGLPITGGYKLIF. The CDR3 DNA reads as TGTGCTCTTGGGGAACCGAGTGGGCTTCCTATTACTGGGGGCTATAAACTCATCTTT.

This clone has only a few counts. The chain combines TRDV2 with TRDJ1; 11 bases match TRDD3. CDR3 size: 23 residues. The V and J ends lost 0 bases and 4 bases, in that order; junction bases with no gene match: 27. The germline V gene has CDR1 GEAIGNYY and CDR2 EKD. The CDR3 sequence is CACDTVQRSEESSWGIPYDKLIF. The CDR3 DNA follows: TGTGCCTGTGACACCGTGCAACGAAGCGAAGAGTCTTCCTGGGGGATACCGTACGATAAACTCATCTTT.

This clone appeared a few times. The chain joins TRDV3 to TRDJ1; 10 nucleotides match TRDD3. The CDR3 is made up of 15 amino acids. The germline CDR1 and CDR2 sequences are TVYSNPD and GDNSRS (reference sequence). J gave up 2 bases and V 5 bases, and 11 bases lay outside the gene matches. CDR3 sequence (DNA): TGTGCCCTCGCCGCTACTGGGGGATTAACCGATAAACTCATCTTT. It is translated as CALAATGGLTDKLIF. The whole variable domain, filled in from reference TRDV3 and TRDJ1, reads CDKVTQSSPDQTVASGSEVVLLCTYDTVYSNPDLFWYRIRPDYSFQFVFYGDNSRSEGADFTQGRFSVKHILTQKAFHLVISPVRTEDSATYYCALAATGGLTDKLIFGKGTRVTVEP.

This clone was seen only a few times. V and J are TRDV1 and TRDJ2; D unclear. V was cut by 4 bases and J by 8 bases, with 23 bases left in between. CDR3 length equals 17 residues. Germline loops: CDR1 TSWWSYY, CDR2 QGS. The CDR3 region is CALGVPPGLPLKAQLFF. The CDR3 DNA is TGTGCTCTTGGGGTTCCCCCAGGACTCCCCTTGAAGGCACAACTCTTCTTT.

The rearrangement links TRDV1 to TRDJ1; the D gene is possibly TRDD3 (6 bases). Germline loops: CDR1 TSWWSYY, CDR2 QGS. Trimming pared 4 bases from V and 1 base from J, leaving 22 bases between. This CDR3 spans 18 amino acids. CDR3 amino acids: CALGGLRRYEGSTDKLIF. The CDR3 coding sequence is TGTGCTCTTGGGGGACTCAGGAGATACGAGGGTTCCACCGATAAACTCATCTTT.

In its sample, this clone was seen a few times. The V and J genes are TRDV1 and TRDJ1; D ambiguous. V dropped 5 bases and J dropped 4 bases, with 23 bases sitting between them. This CDR3 comprises 17 residues. CDR1 is TSWWSYY, CDR2 QGS, per germline. The CDR3 nucleotides read TGTGCTCTTGGGCCCAGCCCCCCACTTTTACATGGCGATAAACTCATCTTT. Protein: CALGPSPPLLHGDKLIF.

This clone was observed a handful of times. The chain employs TRAV29/DV5 and TRDJ1; perhaps TRDD3 as D (5 bases). V was clipped by 5 bases and J by 4 bases, with 33 bases between them. The germline V gene encodes CDR1 NSMFDY and CDR2 ISSIKDK. CDR3 length equals 19 residues. CDR3 coding DNA: TGTGCAGCCACCAGGTCTCTGGGTGGGCACCGCTGGACCGTCGATAAACTCATCTTT. Translated, it gives CAATRSLGGHRWTVDKLIF.

The rearrangement links TRDV2 to TRDJ1; 12 bases match TRDD3. Germline V gene data show CDR1 as GEAIGNYY and CDR2 as EKD. The CDR3 has 15 amino acids. V trimming: 2 bases; J trimming: 5 bases; junction bases outside the gene matches: 5. The CDR3 DNA is TGTGCCTGTGACAGATCTGGGGGATACGGAGATAAACTCATCTTT. Translating it yields CACDRSGGYGDKLIF.

There are a few counts of this clone. The chain uses TRDV2 and TRDJ1; 9 nucleotides match TRDD3. V trimming: 2 bases; J trimming: 7 bases; junction bases outside the gene matches: 16. This CDR3 is 17 amino acids long. CDR1 and CDR2 (germline): GEAIGNYY, EKD. The CDR3 protein is CACDSSRPYWGTFKLIF. The CDR3 nucleotides read TGTGCCTGTGACAGCTCTCGGCCGTACTGGGGGACTTTTAAACTCATCTTT.

A word on this clone: The junction differs from germline at one of its ends, possibly a read error. The chain carries TRDV2 and TRDJ3; 11 nucleotides agree with TRDD3. The germline V gene encodes CDR1 GEAIGNYY and CDR2 EKD. The CDR3 spans 20 residues. The CDR3 coding sequence is TGTGCCTGTGACACGGCCTGGGGGATACCAATCTCCTGTGACACCCGCCAGATGTTTTTC. This translates into CACDTAWGIPISCDTRQMFF.

This clone was counted between two and nine times. The rearrangement links TRDV1 to TRDJ1; 9 nucleotides align to TRDD3. The CDR3 sequence is 23 residues long. The J segment lost 5 bases and the V segment lost 2 bases, leaving 30 bases of the junction unmatched. From germline, CDR1 is TSWWSYY and CDR2 QGS. CDR3 amino acids: CALGEIAASLGDPPRGESDKLIF. The CDR3 DNA follows: TGTGCTCTTGGGGAAATTGCGGCGTCGCTGGGGGATCCCCCTCGGGGGGAGTCTGATAAACTCATCTTT.

J is TRDJ1 and V is TRDV1, with D tentatively TRDD3 (6 bases). The CDR3 is 21 residues long. Trimming took 4 bases from V and 0 from J, leaving 30 bases between them. Germline V gives CDR1 TSWWSYY, CDR2 QGS. The CDR3 DNA sequence: TGTGCTCTTGGGGGAGAGGCCTGCCTACTATTATGGGGGCCTTACACCGATAAACTCATCTTT. Translation: CALGGEACLLLWGPYTDKLIF.

The rearrangement links TRDV3 to TRDJ1; no clear D gene. V lost 0 bases and J 0 bases, leaving 26 bases between the germline ends. Germline V gene lookup returns CDR1 TVYSNPD and CDR2 GDNSRS (reference sequence). The CDR3 contains 19 residues. The CDR3: CAFRGWSPFPVFHTDKLIF. The CDR3 DNA follows: TGTGCCTTTAGAGGTTGGAGCCCGTTCCCGGTCTTTCACACCGATAAACTCATCTTT. The full variable domain, in which reference TRDV3 and TRDJ1 provide the parts outside the CDR3, is CDKVTQSSPDQTVASGSEVVLLCTYDTVYSNPDLFWYRIRPDYSFQFVFYGDNSRSEGADFTQGRFSVKHILTQKAFHLVISPVRTEDSATYYCAFRGWSPFPVFHTDKLIFGKGTRVTVEP.

The chain uses TRDV2 and TRDJ3; 8 bases line up with TRDD3. CDR3 length: 19 amino acids. CDR1 is GEAIGNYY, CDR2 EKD, per germline. The trim removed 4 bases at V and 0 bases at J, leaving 10 bases unmatched. The CDR3 spells CACDRLLGVNSWDTRQMFF. For the CDR3, the DNA is TGTGCCTGTGATCGACTACTGGGGGTCAACTCCTGGGACACCCGACAGATGTTTTTC.

Turning to this clone: Relative to the germline gene, one junction end is altered; a read error may explain this. CDR3 amino acids: CASHFTHHGGWTAPLFF. The CDR3 nucleotides read TGTGCCTCCCATTTCACACATCATGGGGGATGGACAGCACCACTCTTCTTT. This chain connects TRDV3 to TRDJ2, with 8 bases lining up with TRDD3. Germline CDR1 TVYSNPD, CDR2 GDNSRS (reference sequence). The CDR3 loop spans 17 amino acids.

The chain has TRDV1 and TRDJ1, with TRDD3 matching over 13 bases. This CDR3 spans 24 amino acids. CDR1 and CDR2 from the germline V gene are TSWWSYY and QGS. Losses at the gene ends were 1 base for V and 2 bases for J; bases not matched to a gene: 25. CDR3 in DNA: TGTGCTCTTGGGGAACCTCCAATCCTCAAGTGTACTGGGGGATACGAAGGCGGGACCGATAAACTCATCTTT. This gives the protein CALGEPPILKCTGGYEGGTDKLIF.